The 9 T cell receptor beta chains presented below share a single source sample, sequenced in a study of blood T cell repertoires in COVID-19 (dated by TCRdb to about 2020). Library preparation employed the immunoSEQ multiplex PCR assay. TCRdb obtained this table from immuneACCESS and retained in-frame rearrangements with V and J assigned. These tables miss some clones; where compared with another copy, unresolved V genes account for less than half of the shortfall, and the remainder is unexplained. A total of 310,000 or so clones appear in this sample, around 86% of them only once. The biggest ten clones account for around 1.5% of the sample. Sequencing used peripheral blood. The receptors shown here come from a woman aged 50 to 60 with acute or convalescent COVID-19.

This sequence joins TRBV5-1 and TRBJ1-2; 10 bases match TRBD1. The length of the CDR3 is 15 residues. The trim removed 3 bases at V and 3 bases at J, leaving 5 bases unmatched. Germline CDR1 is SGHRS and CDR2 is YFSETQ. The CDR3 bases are TGCGCCAGCAGCTGGGGACAGGGGTTCCACTATGGCTACACCTTC. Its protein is CASSWGQGFHYGYTF.

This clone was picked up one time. The CDR3 is CASSQYRGYNYGYTF. CDR3 nucleotide sequence: TGCGCCAGCAGCCAATACAGGGGGTATAACTATGGCTACACCTTC. The V gene is TRBV4-3, the J gene TRBJ1-2; 8 nucleotides match TRBD1. After removal of 2 bases from V and 1 base from J, the junction contained 3 bases not matched to a gene. CDR1 is LGHNA and CDR2 is YSLEER in the germline V gene. The CDR3 length is 15 residues.

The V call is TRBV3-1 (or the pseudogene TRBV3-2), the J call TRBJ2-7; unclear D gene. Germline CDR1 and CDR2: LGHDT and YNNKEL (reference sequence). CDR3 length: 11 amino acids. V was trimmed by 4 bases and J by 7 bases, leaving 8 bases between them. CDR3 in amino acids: CASSLMEEQYF. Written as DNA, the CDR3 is TGTGCCAGCAGCCTAATGGAGGAGCAGTACTTC.

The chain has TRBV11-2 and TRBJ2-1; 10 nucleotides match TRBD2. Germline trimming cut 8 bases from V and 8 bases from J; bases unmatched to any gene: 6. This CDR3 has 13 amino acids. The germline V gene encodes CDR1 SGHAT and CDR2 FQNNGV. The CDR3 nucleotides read TGTGCCAGCGTAGCGGGAGGATTCTATGAGCAGTTCTTC. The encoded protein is CASVAGGFYEQFF.

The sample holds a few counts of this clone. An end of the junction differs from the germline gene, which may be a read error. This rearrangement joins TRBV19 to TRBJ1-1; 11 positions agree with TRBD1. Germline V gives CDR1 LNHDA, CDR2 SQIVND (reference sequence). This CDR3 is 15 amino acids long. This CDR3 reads CASSQRGGQGVPSKF. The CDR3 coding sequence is TGTGCCAGTAGTCAAAGAGGGGGACAGGGGGTCCCCTCGAAATTT.

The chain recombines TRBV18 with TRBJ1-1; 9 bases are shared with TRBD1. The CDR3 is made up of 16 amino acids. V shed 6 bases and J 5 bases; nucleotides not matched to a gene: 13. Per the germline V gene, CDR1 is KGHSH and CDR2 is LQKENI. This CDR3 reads CASSPRWTGAGTEAFF. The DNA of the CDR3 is TGTGCCAGCTCCCCAAGGTGGACAGGGGCTGGGACTGAAGCTTTCTTT. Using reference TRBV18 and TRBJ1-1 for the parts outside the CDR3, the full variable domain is NAGVMQNPRHLVRRRGQEARLRCSPMKGHSHVYWYRQLPEEGLKFMVYLQKENIIDESGMPKERFSAEFPKEGPSILRIQQVVRGDSAAYFCASSPRWTGAGTEAFFGQGTRLTVV.

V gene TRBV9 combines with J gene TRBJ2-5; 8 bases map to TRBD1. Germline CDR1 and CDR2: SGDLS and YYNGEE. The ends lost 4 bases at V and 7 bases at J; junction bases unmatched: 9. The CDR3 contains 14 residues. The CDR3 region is CASSPMTGVGTQYF. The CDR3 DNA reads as TGTGCCAGCAGCCCTATGACAGGGGTGGGGACCCAGTACTTC.

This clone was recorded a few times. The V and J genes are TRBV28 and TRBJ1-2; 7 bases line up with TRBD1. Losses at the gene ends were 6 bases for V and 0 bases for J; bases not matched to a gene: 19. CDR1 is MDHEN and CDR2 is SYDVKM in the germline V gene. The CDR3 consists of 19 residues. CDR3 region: CASSYLNLRVGGANYGYTF. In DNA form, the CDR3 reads TGTGCCAGCAGCTACTTGAACCTGCGAGTAGGGGGCGCTAACTATGGCTACACCTTC.

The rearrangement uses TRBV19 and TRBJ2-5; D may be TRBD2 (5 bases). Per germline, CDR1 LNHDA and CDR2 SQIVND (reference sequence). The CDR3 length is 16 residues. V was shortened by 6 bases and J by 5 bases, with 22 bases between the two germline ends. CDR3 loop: CASSTQGLGSAETQYF. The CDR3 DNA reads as TGTGCCAGTAGCACCCAAGGACTGGGGAGTGCGGAGACCCAGTACTTC.